The clone carrying this T cell receptor (beta chain) has at least ten counts. Its antigen is still unknown. The data derive from a study of molecular identifiers for immune sequencing clone quantification. The wider study: The replicate experiment used RNA from 20,000 or 100,000 naive CD8 cells. This RNA was split into five aliquots, and four of them were sequenced.

Study results and caveats: Clones carrying above 20 RNA copies accounted for over 98% of effector molecules, under 1% in naive cells. Barcode sharing among identical TCR molecules could make large clones appear smaller.

TCRdb passed the PCR reads through MiXCR, listing each CDR3 protein once. The repertoire holds approximately 550,000 distinct CDR3 sequences, with roughly 24% as singletons. When naive CD8 T cells were sorted, they were gated as CD8+CD4-CCR7+CD45RA+. The length of the CDR3 is 17 residues. Germline loops: CDR1 LGHNA, CDR2 YSLEER. V was trimmed by 0 bases and J by 0 bases, leaving 13 bases between them. The clonotype comes from a human donor in good health. Some libraries in this study had Jurkat cell RNA spiked in. The gene calls are TRBV4-3 and TRBJ2-3; D is possibly TRBD1 (5 bases). Specimen: naive CD8+ T cells from blood, with Jurkat cell RNA spiked in. Subset noted: FACS-sorted CD8+CD4-CCR7+CD45RA+ naive T cells. Here the CDR3 DNA reads TGCGCCAGCAGCCAAGAAGACAAAGGGGTTAGCACAGATACGCAGTATTTT. It specifies CASSQEDKGVSTDTQYF.